The clone carrying this T cell receptor (beta chain) was detected many times. The target antigen is unknown. There are 19 residues in the CDR3. CDR1 SGHAT and CDR2 FQNNGV come from the germline V gene. Deletions cut 1 base from V and 0 bases from J, with 19 bases between. These data are taken from a study of identical twins. Study conclusions and caveats: While abundant cord blood beta clonotypes carried fewer insertions, memory repertoires showed no such pattern.

Unique molecular identifiers were present on the cDNA, and a universal primer site came from template switching. TCRdb called the 5' RACE reads again in MiXCR, with one record for every CDR3 protein. The sample includes some 630,000 distinct CDR3 sequences, 7.1% of them seen just once. These same records also appear under a second study, on yellow fever vaccine responses in identical twins. That report adds: Each twin's T cell response to the vaccine was reported to look partly convergent and partly personalized.

The receptor's source is a woman aged 18-35 years in good health. The chain couples TRBV11-2 to TRBJ2-1; TRBD1 or TRBD2 may be the D gene (5 bases each). Source material: PBMCs. The CDR3 loop reads CASSLGWGNSPSSYNEQFF. DNA for the CDR3: TGTGCCAGCAGCTTAGGTTGGGGGAACAGTCCCAGCTCCTACAATGAGCAGTTCTTC. The variable domain in full, with the rest retrieved from reference TRBV11-2 and TRBJ2-1, is EAGVAQSPRYKIIEKRQSVAFWCNPISGHATLYWYQQILGQGPKLLIQFQNNGVVDDSQLPKDRFSAERLKGVDSTLKIQPAKLEDSAVYLCASSLGWGNSPSSYNEQFFGPGTRLTVL.